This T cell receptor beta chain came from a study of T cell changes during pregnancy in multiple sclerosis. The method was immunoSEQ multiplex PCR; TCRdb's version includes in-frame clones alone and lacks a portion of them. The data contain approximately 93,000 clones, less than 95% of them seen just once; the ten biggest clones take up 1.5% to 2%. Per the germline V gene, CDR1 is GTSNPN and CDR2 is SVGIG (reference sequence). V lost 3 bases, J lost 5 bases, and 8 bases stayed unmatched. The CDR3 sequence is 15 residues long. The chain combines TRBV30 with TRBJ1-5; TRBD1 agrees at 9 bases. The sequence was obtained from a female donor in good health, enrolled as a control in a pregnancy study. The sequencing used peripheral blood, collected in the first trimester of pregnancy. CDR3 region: CAWSSGQGDHQPQHF. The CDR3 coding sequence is TGTGCCTGGAGCTCGGGACAGGGAGATCATCAGCCCCAGCATTTT.